The 9 T cell receptor beta chains given below trace back to one sample, sequenced in a study of blood T cell repertoires in COVID-19. The method was immunoSEQ multiplex PCR; TCRdb's version includes in-frame clones alone and lacks a portion of them. Among approximately 97,000 clones listed, around 90% were seen once. The sequenced sample was peripheral blood. The source of these receptors is a woman between 50 and 59 years old with COVID-19, enrolled during active disease.

The CDR3 region is CASSQSRQGPKYEQYF. The CDR3 nucleotides are TGCGCCAGCAGCCAGTCCCGACAGGGACCGAAGTACGAGCAGTACTTC. The chain recombines TRBV4-3 with TRBJ2-7; 7 bases match TRBD1. The CDR3 spans 16 residues. The germline gives CDR1 LGHNA, CDR2 YSLEER. Trimming removed 3 bases from V and 4 bases from J; junction bases left unmatched: 12.

This clone turned up a few times. The V gene is TRBV5-4, the J gene TRBJ1-6; 8 bases are a match to TRBD1. The CDR3 is 15 amino acids. The V gene's germline CDR1 is SGHNT and CDR2 YYREEE (reference sequence). V dropped 4 bases and J dropped 10; count of bases not matched to a gene: 10. The CDR3 nucleotides read TGTGCCAGCAGCAAAGGACAGGGTGTCGACTCACCCCTCCACTTT. Translating gives CASSKGQGVDSPLHF.

This chain uses TRBV25-1 with TRBJ2-1; 9 bases match TRBD1. Trimming cost V 5 bases and J 8 bases; bases outside gene matches: 10. The CDR3 consists of 15 residues. Germline V gene lookup returns CDR1 MGHDK and CDR2 SYGVNS. CDR3 amino acids: CASSPSGTGSDEQFF. CDR3 bases: TGTGCCAGCAGTCCGTCCGGGACAGGGTCTGATGAGCAGTTCTTC.

With respect to this clone: The same CDR3 arises from other DNA sequences in this sample as well. The gene calls are TRBV5-1 and TRBJ2-3, with 12 bases matching TRBD2. Germline V gives CDR1 SGHRS, CDR2 YFSETQ. This CDR3 spans 16 amino acids. Trimming cost V 0 bases and J 4 bases; bases outside gene matches: 3. The CDR3 loop reads CASSLVLAGGSDTQYF. The CDR3 nucleotides read TGCGCCAGCAGCTTGGTTCTAGCGGGGGGGTCAGATACGCAGTATTTT.

CDR3 protein: CASSQDLDRGETQYF. CDR3 DNA: TGCGCCAGCAGCCAAGATCTAGACAGGGGGGAGACCCAGTACTTC. J is TRBJ2-5 and V is TRBV4-1, with 9 bases that match TRBD1. Germline trimming cut 0 bases from V and 5 bases from J; bases unmatched to any gene: 4. CDR1 is MGHRA, CDR2 YSYEKL, per germline. This CDR3 has 15 residues.

CDR3 in DNA: TGTGCCAGTAGTAAGCCAGGGCAGTCCTACGAGCAGTACTTC. It specifies CASSKPGQSYEQYF. The chain recombines TRBV19 with TRBJ2-7; tentatively, D is TRBD1 (5 bases). Trimming removed 4 bases from V and 1 base from J, with 11 bases in between. This CDR3 spans 14 amino acids. Germline V gene lookup returns CDR1 LNHDA and CDR2 SQIVND (reference sequence). The full variable domain, its missing parts supplied by reference TRBV19 and TRBJ2-7, is DGGITQSPKYLFRKEGQNVTLSCEQNLNHDAMYWYRQDPGQGLRLIYYSQIVNDFQKGDIAEGYSVSREKKESFPLTVTSAQKNPTAFYLCASSKPGQSYEQYFGPGTRLTVT.

The chain recombines TRBV19 with TRBJ1-4; D may be TRBD1 (5 bases). The CDR3 spans 13 residues. V was cut by 4 bases and J by 7 bases, with 10 bases left in between. Germline V gene sequence: CDR1 LNHDA, CDR2 SQIVND (reference sequence). Here the CDR3 reads CASSNLGAEKLFF. As DNA, the CDR3 is TGTGCCAGTAGTAATCTTGGGGCTGAAAAACTGTTTTTT. Combining the CDR3 with reference TRBV19 and TRBJ1-4 gives the whole variable domain DGGITQSPKYLFRKEGQNVTLSCEQNLNHDAMYWYRQDPGQGLRLIYYSQIVNDFQKGDIAEGYSVSREKKESFPLTVTSAQKNPTAFYLCASSNLGAEKLFFGSGTQLSVL.

The chain links TRBV3-1 (or the pseudogene TRBV3-2) to TRBJ2-7; a possible D gene is TRBD1 (6 bases). The germline V gene has CDR1 LGHDT and CDR2 YNNKEL (reference sequence). This CDR3 is built from 15 residues. Trimming left V 3 bases short and J 5 bases short, with 17 bases between. CDR3 bases: TGTGCCAGCAGCCAGGTCCAGGGGCGAACAGACGAGCAGTACTTC. This gives the protein CASSQVQGRTDEQYF.

This chain links TRBV4-1 with TRBJ2-7, with 12 positions matching TRBD2. V trimming: 4 bases; J trimming: 2 bases; junction bases outside the gene matches: 3. Per germline, CDR1 MGHRA and CDR2 YSYEKL. CDR3 length equals 15 residues. The CDR3 DNA reads TGCGCCAGCAGCCCTAGCGGGGGGGAGACCTACGAGCAGTACTTC. The encoded protein is CASSPSGGETYEQYF.